Reported below is one TCR beta chain. The sample originates from a study of T cell responses to AZD1222 COVID-19 vaccine. Second-dose intervals near 4 or 12 weeks were combined. TCRdb's table, derived via immunoSEQ multiplex PCR, lists solely in-frame clones and lacks some. The sample contains 150,000 to 160,000 clones, about nine tenths of which appear only once. This sequence was found in an adult who received the AZD1222 COVID-19 vaccine. The material was peripheral blood, obtained 28 days after the second AZD1222 dose.

The CDR3 sequence is CASSLEKYEQYF. Here the CDR3 DNA reads TGTGCCAGCAGCTTAGAAAAATACGAGCAGTACTTC. This chain uses TRBV7-9 with TRBJ2-7, with D hard to call. V was shortened by 1 base and J by 4 bases, with 5 bases between the two germline ends. This CDR3 is built from 12 residues. Germline V gene lookup returns CDR1 SEHNR and CDR2 FQNEAQ (reference sequence).